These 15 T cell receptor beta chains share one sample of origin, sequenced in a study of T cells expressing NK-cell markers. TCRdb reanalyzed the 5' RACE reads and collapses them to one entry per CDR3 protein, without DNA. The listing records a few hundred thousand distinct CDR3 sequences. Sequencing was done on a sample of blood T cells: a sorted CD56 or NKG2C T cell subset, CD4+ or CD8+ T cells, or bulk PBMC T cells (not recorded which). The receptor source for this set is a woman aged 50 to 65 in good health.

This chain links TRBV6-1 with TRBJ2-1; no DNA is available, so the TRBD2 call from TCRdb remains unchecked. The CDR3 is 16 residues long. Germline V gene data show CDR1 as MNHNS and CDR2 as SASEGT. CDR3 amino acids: CASTGTSGRYYNEQFF.

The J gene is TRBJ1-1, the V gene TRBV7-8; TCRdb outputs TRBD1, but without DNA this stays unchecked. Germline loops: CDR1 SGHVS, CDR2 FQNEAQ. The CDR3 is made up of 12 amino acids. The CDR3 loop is CASSLVGRDAFF.

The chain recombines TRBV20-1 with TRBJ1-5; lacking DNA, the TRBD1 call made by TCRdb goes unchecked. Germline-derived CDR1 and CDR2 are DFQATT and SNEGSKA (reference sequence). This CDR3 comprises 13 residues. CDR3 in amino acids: CSARINRDQPQHF.

CDR3 sequence: CASRSTASANVLTF. This chain links TRBV5-1 with TRBJ2-6. The CDR3 runs to 14 residues. Germline assignment: CDR1 SGHRS and CDR2 YFSETQ.

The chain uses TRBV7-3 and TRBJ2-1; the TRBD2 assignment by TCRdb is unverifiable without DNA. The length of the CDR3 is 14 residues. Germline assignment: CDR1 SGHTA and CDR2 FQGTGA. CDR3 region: CASSLMASSNEQFF.

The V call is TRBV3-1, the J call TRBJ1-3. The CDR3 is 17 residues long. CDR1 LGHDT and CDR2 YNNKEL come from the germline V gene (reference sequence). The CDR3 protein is CASSRASAQLAGNTIYF.

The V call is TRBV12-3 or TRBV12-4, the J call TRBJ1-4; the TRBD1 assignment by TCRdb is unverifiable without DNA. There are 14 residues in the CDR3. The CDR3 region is CASSFLSVSEKLFF.

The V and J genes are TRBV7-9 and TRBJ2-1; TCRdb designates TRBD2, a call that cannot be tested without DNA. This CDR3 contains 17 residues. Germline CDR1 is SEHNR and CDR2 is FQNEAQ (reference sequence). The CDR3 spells CASSSLGAGGSRSEQFF.

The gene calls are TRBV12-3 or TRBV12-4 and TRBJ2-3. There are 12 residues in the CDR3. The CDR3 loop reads CASGSEADTQYF.

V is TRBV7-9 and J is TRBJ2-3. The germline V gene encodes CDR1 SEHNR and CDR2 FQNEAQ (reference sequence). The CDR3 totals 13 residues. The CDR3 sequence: CASSVISGDTQYF.

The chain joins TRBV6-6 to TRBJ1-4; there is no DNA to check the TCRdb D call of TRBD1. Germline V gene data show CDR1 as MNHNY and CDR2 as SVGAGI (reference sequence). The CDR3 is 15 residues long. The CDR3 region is CASSYSRGVREKLFF.

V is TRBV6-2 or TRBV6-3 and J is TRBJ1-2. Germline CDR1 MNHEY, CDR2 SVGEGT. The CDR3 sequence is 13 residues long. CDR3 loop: CASSYSSLGGYTF.

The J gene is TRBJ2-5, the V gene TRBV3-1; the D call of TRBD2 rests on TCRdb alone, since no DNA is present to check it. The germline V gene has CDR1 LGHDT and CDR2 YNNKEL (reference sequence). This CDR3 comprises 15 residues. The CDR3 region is CASSQAVGLWETQYF.

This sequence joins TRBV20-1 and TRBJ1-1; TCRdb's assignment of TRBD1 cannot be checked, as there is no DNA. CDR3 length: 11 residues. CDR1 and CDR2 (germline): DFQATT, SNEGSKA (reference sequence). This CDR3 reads CSATTGGRAFF.

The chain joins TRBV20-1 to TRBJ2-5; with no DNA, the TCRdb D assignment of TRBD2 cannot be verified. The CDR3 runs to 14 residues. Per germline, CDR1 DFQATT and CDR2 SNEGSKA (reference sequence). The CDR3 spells CSASMRDIVETQYF.